Below are 9 T cell receptor beta chains sequenced from a single sample in a study of cytomegalovirus exposure and HLA in healthy donors. In the PCR, 60 Vbeta and 13 Jbeta primers were used. Assay: immunoSEQ multiplex PCR; the TCRdb copy retains only in-frame clones and omits some. The data show 85,000 to 100,000 clones, with 60% to 65% seen just once and about 2.5% held by the top ten. The material sequenced was PBMCs. The receptor source for this set is a human donor in good health.

The sample holds one count of this clone. The same CDR3 can be traced to other DNA sequences in this sample. The chain combines TRBV5-1 with TRBJ2-3; 10 nucleotides align to TRBD2. CDR1 and CDR2 (germline): SGHRS, YFSETQ. J lost 3 bases, V lost 0 bases, and 4 bases had no gene match. The CDR3 spans 16 residues. The CDR3 coding sequence is TGCGCCAGCAGCTTGGACAGCGGGGGGGCAACAGATACGCAGTATTTT. Protein: CASSLDSGGATDTQYF.

The chain links TRBV11-2 to TRBJ2-5; 13 nucleotides align to TRBD2. This CDR3 contains 15 residues. From germline, CDR1 is SGHAT and CDR2 FQNNGV. The V gene end was trimmed by 5 bases and the J gene end by 3 bases; junction bases not matched to a gene: 3. The CDR3 loop is CASSPGTSGEETQYF. Written as DNA, the CDR3 is TGTGCCAGCAGCCCCGGGACTAGCGGGGAAGAGACCCAGTACTTC.

The sample holds a few counts of this clone. The rearrangement uses TRBV2 and TRBJ1-1; 8 bases line up with TRBD1. This CDR3 has 14 amino acids. Germline lookup yields CDR1 SNHLY and CDR2 FYNNEI. The J segment lost 3 bases and the V segment lost 5 bases, leaving 5 bases of the junction unmatched. The CDR3 DNA sequence: TGTGCCAGCAGTCCCAAGGGACAGGACACTGAAGCTTTCTTT. Amino acid sequence: CASSPKGQDTEAFF.

This clone was detected only a few times. This chain connects TRBV6-4 to TRBJ2-7; 8 bases are a match to TRBD1. The V gene's germline CDR1 is MRHNA and CDR2 SNTAGT. Trimming removed 4 bases from V and 9 bases from J; junction bases left unmatched: 11. The length of the CDR3 is 14 residues. The CDR3 sequence is CASSADRESTTQYF. Written as DNA, the CDR3 is TGTGCCAGCAGTGCGGACAGGGAGTCTACGACGCAGTACTTC.

This clone was counted a few times. The chain carries TRBV5-6 and TRBJ1-1, with D maybe TRBD1 (6 bases). This CDR3 spans 16 amino acids. Germline CDR1 is SGHDT and CDR2 is YYEEEE. Trimming stripped 4 bases from V and 0 bases from J, with 16 bases between. CDR3 nucleotide sequence: TGTGCCAGCAGCCGGAAGGGGGTGGGGTTGAACACTGAAGCTTTCTTT. Translation gives CASSRKGVGLNTEAFF.

This clone was observed a handful of times. The gene calls are TRBV27 and TRBJ1-1, with D possibly being TRBD1 (5 bases). The germline CDR1 and CDR2 sequences are MNHEY and SMNVEV (reference sequence). The ends were cut back, 2 bases at V and 7 bases at J, with 11 bases in the middle. This CDR3 comprises 13 residues. The CDR3 coding sequence is TGTGCCAGCAGTTTAGAAGGGGTTGGTGAAGCTTTCTTT. It is translated as CASSLEGVGEAFF.

The rearrangement uses TRBV19 and TRBJ1-1, with TRBD1 matching over 8 bases. V lost 3 bases and J lost 1; bases outside the gene matches: 7. The germline gives CDR1 LNHDA, CDR2 SQIVND (reference sequence). This CDR3 is 16 amino acids long. CDR3 in DNA: TGTGCCAGTAGTATCCTAGTGGGGACAGGGAACACTGAAGCTTTCTTT. Translating gives CASSILVGTGNTEAFF.

This clone has just one count. The chain joins TRBV7-9 to TRBJ1-1, with D possibly TRBD1 on 6 matching bases. Germline assignment: CDR1 SEHNR and CDR2 FQNEAQ (reference sequence). There are 12 residues in the CDR3. Trimming took 4 bases from V and 8 from J, leaving 11 bases between them. The CDR3 here is CASSSTDREAFF. Written as DNA, the CDR3 is TGTGCCAGCAGCTCGACCGACAGGGAAGCTTTCTTT.

This clone has just a few counts. The V gene is TRBV2, the J gene TRBJ1-1; 7 nucleotides line up with TRBD1. Germline-derived CDR1 and CDR2 are SNHLY and FYNNEI. The CDR3 extends over 15 amino acids. The V gene end was trimmed by 2 bases and the J gene end by 2 bases; junction bases not matched to a gene: 5. The CDR3 DNA reads TGTGCCAGCAGTGAAATAGGACAGGAAAACACTGAAGCTTTCTTT. It specifies CASSEIGQENTEAFF. The entire variable domain, with the rest obtained from reference TRBV2 and TRBJ1-1, is as follows: EPEVTQTPSHQVTQMGQEVILRCVPISNHLYFYWYRQILGQKVEFLVSFYNNEISEKSEIFDDQFSVERPDGSNFTLKIRSTKLEDSAMYFCASSEIGQENTEAFFGQGTRLTVV.